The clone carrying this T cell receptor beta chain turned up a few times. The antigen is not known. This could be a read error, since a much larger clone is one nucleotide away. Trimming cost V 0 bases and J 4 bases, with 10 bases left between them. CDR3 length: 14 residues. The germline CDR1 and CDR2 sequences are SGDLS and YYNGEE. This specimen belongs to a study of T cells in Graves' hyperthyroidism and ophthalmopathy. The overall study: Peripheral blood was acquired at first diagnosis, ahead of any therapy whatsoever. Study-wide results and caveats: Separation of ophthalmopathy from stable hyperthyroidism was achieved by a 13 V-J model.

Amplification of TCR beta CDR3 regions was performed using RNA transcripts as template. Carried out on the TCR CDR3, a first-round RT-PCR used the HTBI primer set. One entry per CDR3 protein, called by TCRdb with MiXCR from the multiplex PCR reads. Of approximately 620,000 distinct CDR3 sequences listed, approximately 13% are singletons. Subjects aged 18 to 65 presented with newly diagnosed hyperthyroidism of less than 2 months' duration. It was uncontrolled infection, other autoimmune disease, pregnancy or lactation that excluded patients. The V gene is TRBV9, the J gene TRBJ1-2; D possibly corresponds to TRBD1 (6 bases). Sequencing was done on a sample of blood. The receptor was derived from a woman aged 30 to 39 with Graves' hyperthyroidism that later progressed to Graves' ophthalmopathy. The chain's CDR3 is CASSVGQGSYGYTF. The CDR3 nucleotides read TGTGCCAGCAGCGTAGGTCAGGGGAGCTATGGCTACACCTTC.